The 27 T cell receptor beta chains given below trace back to one sample, sequenced in a study of naive and memory T cell subsets. A UMI-containing oligonucleotide was joined by 3' ligation to the TCR cDNA template. Four PCR rounds used nested alpha and beta constant region primers plus the SP2 primer. Via MiXCR, TCRdb re-called the UMI-ligation and nested PCR reads, giving one row per CDR3 protein. The sample lists more than 25,000 distinct CDR3 sequences, around 5% seen once, with 7% to 9% in the top ten. Material for sequencing was blood. The receptors here all came from an adult in good health.

The sample holds many counts of this clonotype. The chain's CDR3 is CASSILTGPNNEQFF. The DNA of the CDR3 is TGTGCCAGCAGCATCCTGACAGGGCCGAACAATGAGCAGTTCTTC. This chain uses TRBV12-3 or TRBV12-4 with TRBJ2-1, with 7 positions matching TRBD1. Trimming took 6 bases from V and 5 from J; bases not matched to a gene: 10. The CDR3 spans 15 residues.

This clonotype was detected only a few times. The chain couples TRBV20-1 to TRBJ2-1; 7 positions agree with TRBD2. Germline V gene data show CDR1 as DFQATT and CDR2 as SNEGSKA (reference sequence). The CDR3 covers 12 residues. Trimming cost V 6 bases and J 3 bases; bases outside gene matches: 2. CDR3 region: CSAGGYYNEQFF. The CDR3 region has the DNA TGCAGTGCCGGGGGGTACTACAATGAGCAGTTCTTC.

The chain carries TRBV19 and TRBJ2-3; 9 bases map to TRBD2. Germline V gene sequence: CDR1 LNHDA, CDR2 SQIVND (reference sequence). Losses at the gene ends were 3 bases for V and 2 bases for J; bases not matched to a gene: 9. The CDR3 is 17 amino acids. The CDR3 here is CASSILTASGTTDTQYF. CDR3 sequence (DNA): TGTGCCAGTAGTATTCTAACGGCTAGCGGGACCACAGATACGCAGTATTTT.

At least ten counts were recorded for this clonotype. The CDR3 nucleotides read TGTGCCAGCTCAGCAACGCAACAGGACTATAACTATGGCTACACCTTC. This codes for CASSATQQDYNYGYTF. This chain links TRBV18 with TRBJ1-2, with a possible D match to TRBD1 (5 bases). This CDR3 is 16 amino acids long. Trimming stripped 5 bases from V and 1 base from J, with 17 bases between. Germline CDR1 and CDR2: KGHSH and LQKENI.

At least ten counts were recorded for this clonotype. J is TRBJ2-4 and V is TRBV3-1; 11 bases match TRBD2. This CDR3 has 16 amino acids. The V gene's germline CDR1 is LGHDT and CDR2 YNNKEL (reference sequence). J gave up 1 base and V 5 bases, and 4 bases lay outside the gene matches. The CDR3 DNA follows: TGTGCCAGCAGCGATACTAGCGGGAGTGCCAAAAACATTCAGTACTTC. Translation: CASSDTSGSAKNIQYF.

In this sample, this clonotype turned up many times. The chain is built from TRBV6-6 and TRBJ2-5; the D is unclear. CDR3 size: 12 residues. Germline CDR1 is MNHNY and CDR2 is SVGAGI (reference sequence). Trimming cost V 5 bases and J 1 base, with 5 bases left between them. The CDR3 protein is CASSPGQETQYF. The CDR3 nucleotides read TGTGCCAGCAGTCCAGGCCAAGAGACCCAGTACTTC.

This clonotype was seen many times. The rearrangement joins TRBV28 to TRBJ2-2; D is perhaps TRBD2 (5 bases). Germline V CDR1 and CDR2: MDHEN, SYDVKM. V was shortened by 6 bases and J by 8 bases, with 10 bases between the two germline ends. This CDR3 region has 12 residues. This CDR3 reads CASRRSGGELFF. CDR3 nucleotides: TGTGCCAGCAGACGTTCGGGGGGGGAGCTGTTTTTT.

This clonotype was counted between two and nine times. This sequence joins TRBV3-1 and TRBJ2-4; TRBD1 aligns across 8 bases. The V gene's germline CDR1 is LGHDT and CDR2 YNNKEL (reference sequence). The V gene end was trimmed by 6 bases and the J gene end by 7 bases; junction bases not matched to a gene: 2. The CDR3 sequence is 12 residues long. CDR3: CASSRTGNIQYF. The CDR3 DNA reads TGTGCCAGCAGTAGGACAGGGAACATTCAGTACTTC.

This clonotype was observed a handful of times. Since no conserved phenylalanine or tryptophan closes the CDR3, a read error is the likely cause. The limits of the CDR3 on the DNA are not certain, so only TCRdb's listed CDR3 is given. This chain uses TRBV5-1 with TRBJ2-1; the table's D call, TRBD2, has no DNA check behind it. Germline V lookup: CDR1 SGHRS, CDR2 YFSETQ. The CDR3 comprises 14 residues, both ends counted. CDR3: CASSLDGRAAGVSL.

This clonotype occurred many times. This chain joins TRBV28 and TRBJ2-5; D is unclear. V lost 5 bases to trimming and J lost 4 bases, with 17 bases between them. CDR1 and CDR2 (germline): MDHEN, SYDVKM. The CDR3 runs to 15 residues. CDR3 coding DNA: TGTGCCAGCAGTCAACGGCTCATCCCTCTAGAGACCCAGTACTTC. Translating it yields CASSQRLIPLETQYF.

This clonotype was seen repeatedly, ten times or more. The chain links TRBV20-1 to TRBJ2-3; the match to TRBD1 covers 9 bases. CDR1 is DFQATT and CDR2 is SNEGSKA in the germline V gene (reference sequence). The trim removed 5 bases at V and 3 bases at J, leaving 6 bases unmatched. This CDR3 comprises 14 residues. CDR3 nucleotides: TGCAGTGCTTCGCCGGGACAGGGAACAGATACGCAGTATTTT. Its translation: CSASPGQGTDTQYF.

The sample holds many counts of this clonotype. One junction end does not reproduce the germline sequence, and a read error may be involved. This chain joins TRBV7-7 and TRBJ2-1, with a tentative D call TRBD1 (6 bases). CDR1 and CDR2 (germline): SSHAT, FNYEAQ (reference sequence). This CDR3 region has 16 residues. The CDR3 DNA is TGTGCTAGCAGCCCCGCCGGGACACGCTCCTACAATGAGCAGTTCTTC. Its protein product is CASSPAGTRSYNEQFF.

Ten or more counts support this clonotype. The chain has TRBV29-1 and TRBJ2-1; D remains ambiguous. V was shortened by 2 bases and J by 9 bases, with 8 bases between the two germline ends. Germline loops: CDR1 SQVTM, CDR2 ANQGSEA. The CDR3 length is 11 residues. This chain's CDR3 is CSVEIPPEQFF. The CDR3, as DNA: TGCAGCGTTGAAATTCCCCCTGAGCAGTTCTTC.

Many counts were recorded for this clonotype. The genes are TRBV6-5 and TRBJ2-1, with D uncertain. This CDR3 is 13 amino acids long. Trimming left V 0 bases short and J 3 bases short, with 3 bases between. Germline V lookup: CDR1 MNHEY, CDR2 SVGAGI. CDR3 in DNA: TGTGCCAGCAGTTACTCGAACTACAATGAGCAGTTCTTC. Its protein product is CASSYSNYNEQFF.

This clonotype was observed at least ten times. This rearrangement joins TRBV29-1 to TRBJ2-3, with D uncertain. V gave up 4 bases and J gave up 0 bases, with 8 bases separating them. Looked up from germline, CDR1 is SQVTM and CDR2 is ANQGSEA. The CDR3 is made up of 13 amino acids. In DNA, the CDR3 is TGCAGCGTTGCTAAACTTAGCACAGATACGCAGTATTTT. It yields the protein CSVAKLSTDTQYF.

Only a few counts were recorded for this clonotype. The genes are TRBV9 and TRBJ2-2; 10 nucleotides line up with TRBD2. Germline CDR1 and CDR2: SGDLS and YYNGEE. Trimming removed 4 bases from V and 8 bases from J; junction bases left unmatched: 5. This CDR3 spans 14 amino acids. The DNA of the CDR3 is TGTGCCAGCAGCTTGAGCGGGGGGGTAGGGGAGCTGTTTTTT. The encoded protein is CASSLSGGVGELFF.

This clonotype was picked up many times. The rearrangement joins TRBV28 to TRBJ1-6, with D tentatively TRBD1 (6 bases). Trimming stripped 6 bases from V and 7 bases from J, with 13 bases between. Germline V CDR1 and CDR2: MDHEN, SYDVKM. The CDR3 has 14 amino acids. The CDR3 region has the DNA TGTGCCAGCAGCCGGGACATTACGAATTCACCCCTCCACTTT. Amino acids: CASSRDITNSPLHF.

This clonotype was seen many times. V usage is TRBV12-3 or TRBV12-4 and J usage is TRBJ1-5; D is undetermined. V gave up 4 bases and J gave up 3 bases, with 1 base separating them. This CDR3 region has 11 residues. DNA for the CDR3: TGTGCCAGCAGTTACAATCAGCCCCAGCATTTT. This codes for CASSYNQPQHF.

This clonotype has at least ten counts. V gene TRBV11-3 combines with J gene TRBJ2-1; D may be TRBD2 (5 bases). The CDR3 length is 14 residues. Trimming removed 5 bases from V and 4 bases from J, with 12 bases in between. Germline values: CDR1 SGHNT, CDR2 YENEEA. CDR3 coding DNA: TGTGCCAGCAGCCCAGACTACTCTTACAATGAGCAGTTCTTC. Its translation: CASSPDYSYNEQFF. The variable domain in full, with the rest retrieved from reference TRBV11-3 and TRBJ2-1, is EAGVVQSPRYKIIEKKQPVAFWCNPISGHNTLYWYLQNLGQGPELLIRYENEEAVDDSQLPKDRFSAERLKGVDSTLKIQPAELGDSAVYLCASSPDYSYNEQFFGPGTRLTVL.

Notes on this clonotype: This is likely a read error, given that the CDR3 carries no conserved phenylalanine or tryptophan at its end. The DNA is omitted, as the CDR3 cannot be located on it reliably, and the CDR3 follows TCRdb's listing. This chain's CDR3 is CSATPSGRKYEQEG. The genes are TRBV20-1 and TRBJ2-7; the table gives TRBD2 as D, unverified against the DNA. With termini counted, the CDR3 has 14 amino acids. Germline V gene data show CDR1 as DFQATT and CDR2 as SNEGSKA (reference sequence).

The rearrangement joins TRBV7-9 to TRBJ2-3; 8 positions match TRBD2. This CDR3 is 18 amino acids long. Germline V lookup: CDR1 SEHNR, CDR2 FQNEAQ (reference sequence). The trim removed 1 base at V and 2 bases at J, leaving 11 bases unmatched. This chain's CDR3 is CASSLESWREANTDTQYF. The CDR3 DNA follows: TGTGCCAGCAGCTTAGAGTCCTGGCGGGAGGCTAACACAGATACGCAGTATTTT.

This clonotype appeared a few times. Being one base from a much bigger clone, this may be a read error. The rearrangement uses TRBV29-1 and TRBJ2-3, with D possibly being TRBD2 (6 bases). There are 13 residues in the CDR3. Germline assignment: CDR1 SQVTM and CDR2 ANQGSEA. Trimming removed 7 bases at V and 0 bases at J, with 11 bases between. CDR3 DNA sequence: TGCAGCGGCTTGAGCGGGAGCACAGATACGCAGTATTTT. This encodes CSGLSGSTDTQYF.

This clonotype showed up many times. This chain joins TRBV14 and TRBJ1-2; a possible D gene is TRBD1 (5 bases). The CDR3 is made up of 13 amino acids. The V end was cut by 1 base, the J end by 3 bases, with 6 bases between. CDR1 SGHDN and CDR2 FVKESK come from the germline V gene. The DNA of the CDR3 is TGTGCCAGCAGCCAAGGAGGGGACTATGGCTACACCTTC. Amino acids: CASSQGGDYGYTF.

This clonotype was seen repeatedly, ten times or more. The gene calls are TRBV7-2 and TRBJ2-2; D call uncertain. V was cut by 6 bases and J by 1 base, with 15 bases left in between. The V gene's germline CDR1 is SGHTA and CDR2 FQGNSA. This CDR3 is built from 16 residues. The CDR3 region is CASRSQAAENTGELFF. The CDR3 DNA reads as TGTGCCAGCAGGTCCCAGGCGGCAGAGAACACCGGGGAGCTGTTTTTT.

V usage is TRBV7-9 and J usage is TRBJ2-1; the D gene is possibly TRBD2 (6 bases). Germline values: CDR1 SEHNR, CDR2 FQNEAQ (reference sequence). V lost 5 bases and J lost 9, with 23 bases in between. This CDR3 spans 16 amino acids. The CDR3 here is CASSPSVGSKIGEQFF. DNA of the CDR3: TGTGCCAGCAGCCCATCAGTCGGGAGTAAGATCGGTGAGCAGTTCTTC.

This clonotype was observed at least ten times. The V call is TRBV10-3, the J call TRBJ1-2; TRBD1 is a possible D gene (6 bases). V was cut by 3 bases and J by 6 bases, with 14 bases left in between. The CDR3 consists of 14 residues. CDR1 and CDR2 (germline): ENHRY, SYGVKD. The CDR3 DNA follows: TGTGCCATCAGTGAAGCGGGGGCAGAGAATGGCTACACCTTC. It codes for CAISEAGAENGYTF.

This clonotype has ten or more counts. The rearrangement joins TRBV6-2 or TRBV6-3 to TRBJ1-1, with TRBD1 matching over 9 bases. V lost 6 bases and J lost 4; bases outside the gene matches: 12. CDR1 and CDR2 from the germline V gene are MNHEY and SVGEGT. The CDR3 is 16 residues long. The CDR3 DNA is TGTGCCAGCAGCCCTAAACAGGGGGCAGGGGGCACTGAAGCTTTCTTT. Residues: CASSPKQGAGGTEAFF.